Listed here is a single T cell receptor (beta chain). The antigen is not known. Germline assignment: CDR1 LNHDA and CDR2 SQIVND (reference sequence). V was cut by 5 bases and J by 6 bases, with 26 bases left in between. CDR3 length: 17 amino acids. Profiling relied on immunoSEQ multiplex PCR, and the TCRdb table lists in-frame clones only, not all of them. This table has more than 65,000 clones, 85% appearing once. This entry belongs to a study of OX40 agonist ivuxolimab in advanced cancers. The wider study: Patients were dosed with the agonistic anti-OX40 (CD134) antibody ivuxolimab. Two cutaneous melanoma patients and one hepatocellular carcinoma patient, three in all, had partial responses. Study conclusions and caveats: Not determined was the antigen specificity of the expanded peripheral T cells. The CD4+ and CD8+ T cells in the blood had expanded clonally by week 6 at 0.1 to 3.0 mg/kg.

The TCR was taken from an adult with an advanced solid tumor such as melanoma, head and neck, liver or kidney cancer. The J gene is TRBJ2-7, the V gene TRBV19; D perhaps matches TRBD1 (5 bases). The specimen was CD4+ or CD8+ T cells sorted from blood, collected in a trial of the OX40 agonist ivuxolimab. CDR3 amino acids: CASSSDSTGPHRSEQYF. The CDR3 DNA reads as TGTGCCAGTAGTTCCGATAGCACAGGACCCCACCGGTCCGAGCAGTACTTC.